This T cell receptor beta chain was recovered during a study of T cells in Graves' hyperthyroidism and ophthalmopathy (dated by TCRdb to between 2017 and 2020). As for the study more broadly: Peripheral blood samples were taken at initial diagnosis, before any treatment was given. To identify TCR V-J signatures that set the groups apart, the researchers used a discovery cohort of 100 patients, made up of roughly 40 with Graves' ophthalmopathy and 57 with stable Graves' hyperthyroidism. An independent validation cohort of around 19 hyperthyroidism patients and about 15 patients who later progressed to ophthalmopathy tested prospective prediction of ophthalmopathy. The 100 or so discovery patients were divided at random into training and test sets in a 7:3 ratio. In six Graves' hyperthyroidism patients, the study also compared T-cell repertoires from thyroid tissue with T-cell repertoires from blood. Once sampling was done, hyperthyroidism patients were given methimazole at a starting dose of 30 mg daily, whereas ophthalmopathy patients were given high-dose intravenous methylprednisolone. The paper reports TCR Vbeta CDR3 sequencing of approximately 140 peripheral blood samples: 40 to 45 ophthalmopathy, some 80 hyperthyroidism and around 17 progressor patients. General findings and caveats noted by the study authors: Ophthalmopathy was separated from stable hyperthyroidism by a 13 V-J signature model, with around 90% sensitivity and roughly 84% specificity obtained in cross-validation and 80%/75% obtained in testing. In validation, the model predicted progression to ophthalmopathy with around 71% sensitivity and less than 75% specificity, a median of roughly seven months before onset. Most expanded thyroid clonotypes (frequency above 0.001) were also detected in blood, a finding suggesting that blood repertoires may reflect thyroid immune responses. Sample size was not statistically predetermined, and blinding of investigators to group allocation was not performed.

This clonotype was seen repeatedly, ten times or more. It has no known antigen specificity. No qualities accompany the bases; no much larger clone lies one base away. The TCR beta CDR3 regions were amplified from the RNA transcripts. A first-round RT-PCR of the TCR CDR3 used the HTBI primer set with the Qiagen OneStep RT-PCR kit. A second multiplex PCR round built the libraries, followed by size selection and purification. Sequencing of the libraries was done on an Illumina HiSeq2000 using paired-end 100 bp reads. In the paper's pipeline: SOAPnuke was used to process the raw data, throwing out any read that contained adapters or uncalled bases, had a mean Phred below 15, or lacked an exact constant-primer or identifier match. COPE v1.2.5 was used to merge the high-quality paired reads, and each unique nucleotide sequence was defined as a clonotype. MiTCR v1.1 was used to align the clonotypes against IMGT TRBV, TRBD and TRBJ reference segments. The analysis included only V-J combinations with a frequency above 0.0001, which together covered roughly 99% of the repertoires. A TCS score was defined as the ratio of F50 (clonal expansion) to E x V (chaos), with BLOSUM62-based TCRdist applied between CDR3 peptides within each V-J. Welch's t-statistics and random forest reduced roughly 540 V-J features to around 14, which were used in a naive Bayes classifier (R e1071). TCRdb reprocessed the public reads (quality trimming at Q25 with fastp, clone calling with MiXCR) and kept in-frame beta chains. CDR3 protein duplicates are merged, each entry listing the most common genes and DNA. TCRdb, not the authors, supplied the V and J calls. Recorded for this sample are 600,000 to 650,000 distinct CDR3 sequences; 15% to 20% of them occurred a single time. The top ten constitute 3% to 4.5% of the sample.

Stable Graves' hyperthyroidism was defined as no progression to ophthalmopathy during 18 months of follow-up. Hyperthyroidism patients were newly diagnosed, with disease duration under 2 months, and aged 18 to 65 years. Any patient with an uncontrolled infection, another autoimmune disease, pregnancy or lactation was excluded. Diagnoses were based on clinical symptoms, serum thyroxine and TRAb, thyroid ultrasound and orbital computed tomography. Ficoll-Paque density gradient centrifugation was used to isolate PBMCs from around 10 ml of fresh peripheral blood. Trizol reagent was used to extract total RNA, and RNA quality was then checked on an Agilent 2100 Bioanalyzer. CDR1 and CDR2 are drawn from the germline V gene (reference sequence): DFQATT, SNEGSKA. V sheds 0 bases and J sheds 6 bases, leaving 12 bases between their ends. The CDR3 goes from the cysteine to the phenylalanine over 14 residues. CDR3 DNA is the only sequence kept; it has 42 bases, read in frame from the first base.

This sequence was found in a woman aged 25-40 years with Graves' hyperthyroidism. The chain employs TRBV20-1 and TRBJ1-5; the D gene is perhaps TRBD1, from 6 matching bases. The specimen was blood. The CDR3 has the sequence CSARDSQGLQPQHF. Read as DNA, the sequence is TGCAGTGCTAGAGATTCGCAGGGGCTTCAGCCCCAGCATTTT.